This T cell receptor beta chain derives from a study of cytomegalovirus exposure and HLA in healthy donors. General study findings and limits: The HLA-A and HLA-B alleles of most subjects were reportedly predicted accurately from TCR beta sequences.

Concerning this clone: Its antigen is as yet unknown.

PCR involved 60 Vbeta and 13 Jbeta primers. Here immunoSEQ multiplex PCR was the method, and the copy in TCRdb shows in-frame clones only, minus some. The sample lists around 150,000 clones; more than 75% were seen once. The TCR comes from a human donor in good health. The specimen was PBMCs.

CDR3 nucleotides: TGTGCCATCAGTGCTCCAGGACTAGCGGGAGAGTATGGAGATACGCAGTATTTT. Amino acids: CAISAPGLAGEYGDTQYF. The chain is built from TRBV10-3 and TRBJ2-3, with 13 bases fitting TRBD2. The V gene end was trimmed by 4 bases and the J gene end by 5 bases; junction bases not matched to a gene: 12. This CDR3 is 18 amino acids long. Germline CDR1 ENHRY, CDR2 SYGVKD.